These 27 T cell receptor beta chains came from one sample sequenced in a study of blood T cell repertoires in COVID-19. Assay used: immunoSEQ multiplex PCR; TCRdb lists only in-frame clones, some missing. The repertoire consists of 100,000 to 150,000 clones, with 90% occurring once and the leading ten covering 3.5% to 5%. The specimen sequenced was peripheral blood. These receptors were collected from a man between 60 and 75 years old with COVID-19, enrolled during active disease.

This chain links TRBV6-4 with TRBJ2-2; D possibly corresponds to TRBD1 (5 bases). This CDR3 is built from 14 residues. The V end lost 6 bases, the J end lost 2 bases, and 10 bases lay between the germline ends. Germline loops: CDR1 MRHNA, CDR2 SNTAGT. The CDR3 DNA follows: TGTGCCAGCAGCCCGACAGTAAACACCGGGGAGCTGTTTTTT. Translating gives CASSPTVNTGELFF.

This rearrangement joins TRBV28 to TRBJ1-1; 7 nucleotides line up with TRBD1. CDR1 is MDHEN, CDR2 SYDVKM, per germline. This CDR3 has 14 residues. After removal of 5 bases from V and 4 bases from J, the junction contained 7 bases not matched to a gene. The CDR3 here is CASSQQGWGTEAFF. CDR3 in DNA: TGTGCCAGCAGTCAACAGGGGTGGGGCACTGAAGCTTTCTTT.

The chain couples TRBV6-5 to TRBJ1-5; no definite D call. Trimming stripped 0 bases from V and 1 base from J, with 7 bases between. The CDR3 spans 15 residues. CDR1 and CDR2 (germline): MNHEY, SVGAGI. CDR3 in amino acids: CASSYSRFSNQPQHF. CDR3 coding DNA: TGTGCCAGCAGTTACTCGCGGTTCAGCAATCAGCCCCAGCATTTT.

The V and J genes are TRBV30 and TRBJ2-1, with 11 positions matching TRBD1. V dropped 2 bases and J dropped 2; count of bases not matched to a gene: 5. The CDR3 spans 16 residues. The germline V gene has CDR1 GTSNPN and CDR2 SVGIG (reference sequence). CDR3 residues: CAWSTGQGAAYNEQFF. The CDR3 DNA sequence: TGTGCCTGGAGTACTGGACAGGGGGCGGCCTACAATGAGCAGTTCTTC.

V and J are TRBV7-9 and TRBJ1-2, with 7 bases identical to TRBD1. The CDR3 is made up of 15 amino acids. The germline gives CDR1 SEHNR, CDR2 FQNEAQ (reference sequence). J gave up 4 bases and V 5 bases, and 10 bases lay outside the gene matches. The CDR3 spells CASSTGAWKIYGYTF. In DNA form, the CDR3 reads TGTGCCAGCAGCACAGGGGCCTGGAAAATCTATGGCTACACCTTC.

This chain uses TRBV7-3 with TRBJ2-1; TRBD2 matches 8 bases. This CDR3 has 13 amino acids. The V segment lost 5 bases and the J segment 7 bases; nucleotides outside the gene matches: 4. In germline, CDR1 is SGHTA, CDR2 FQGTGA. CDR3 loop: CASSRREENEQFF. The DNA of the CDR3 is TGTGCCAGCAGCCGGCGGGAGGAGAATGAGCAGTTCTTC.

Note on this clone: This CDR3 is also generated by other DNA sequences in the sample. This rearrangement joins TRBV14 to TRBJ2-1; tentative D call: TRBD2 (5 bases). The CDR3 has 15 amino acids. V lost 6 bases and J lost 9, with 21 bases in between. CDR1 is SGHDN and CDR2 is FVKESK in the germline V gene. The CDR3 coding sequence is TGTGCCAGCAGTCAACGGAGGAATGGGCTGGGTGAGCAGTTCTTC. Its protein is CASSQRRNGLGEQFF.

This clone was detected once. The gene calls are TRBV9 and TRBJ2-7; a possible D gene is TRBD2 (5 bases). V was shortened by 5 bases and J by 6 bases, with 9 bases between the two germline ends. Germline V gives CDR1 SGDLS, CDR2 YYNGEE. The CDR3 spans 11 residues. CDR3 loop: CASSNGVEQYF. DNA for the CDR3: TGTGCCAGCAGTAACGGGGTCGAGCAGTACTTC.

The chain employs TRBV10-2 and TRBJ1-6; TRBD1 agrees at 7 bases. From germline, CDR1 is WSHSY and CDR2 SAAADI. V lost 6 bases to trimming and J lost 7 bases; unmatched junction nucleotides: 9. This CDR3 has 15 residues. DNA of the CDR3: TGCGCCAGCAGACCTACAGGGGCCGACAATTCACCCCTCCACTTT. Protein product: CASRPTGADNSPLHF.

The chain couples TRBV7-2 to TRBJ2-3; 10 bases align to TRBD2. The V segment lost 4 bases and the J segment 5 bases; nucleotides outside the gene matches: 6. The germline gives CDR1 SGHTA, CDR2 FQGNSA. CDR3 length: 15 amino acids. In DNA form, the CDR3 reads TGTGCCAGCAGCTATACTAGCGGGGAGGGAGATACGCAGTATTTT. It encodes CASSYTSGEGDTQYF.

This chain joins TRBV11-2 and TRBJ2-4, with a tentative D call TRBD2 (6 bases). The CDR3 runs 13 residues. The V end lost 1 base, the J end lost 5 bases, and 6 bases lay between the germline ends. CDR1 is SGHAT and CDR2 is FQNNGV in the germline V gene. The CDR3, as DNA: TGTGCCAGCAGCTTAGGGGAGGAAAACATTCAGTACTTC. Protein product: CASSLGEENIQYF.

The chain employs TRBV18 and TRBJ2-7; perhaps TRBD1 as D (5 bases). Trimming removed 5 bases from V and 7 bases from J, with 21 bases in between. This CDR3 spans 15 amino acids. From germline, CDR1 is KGHSH and CDR2 LQKENI. CDR3 loop: CASSDTTGSVVEQYF. CDR3 coding DNA: TGTGCCAGCTCAGACACAACAGGTTCCGTGGTTGAGCAGTACTTC.

The gene calls are TRBV18 and TRBJ2-7, with 11 bases that match TRBD2. J lost 4 bases, V lost 6 bases, and 8 bases had no gene match. CDR1 is KGHSH, CDR2 LQKENI, per germline. CDR3 length: 15 residues. The CDR3 sequence: CASSPASGRTYEQYF. The CDR3 coding sequence is TGTGCCAGCTCGCCGGCTAGCGGGAGGACGTACGAGCAGTACTTC.

The CDR3 here is CATLDRGGYTQYF. As DNA, the CDR3 is TGTGCCACTTTGGACAGGGGAGGATATACGCAGTATTTT. The chain couples TRBV15 to TRBJ2-3; 9 nucleotides match TRBD1. The J segment lost 7 bases and the V segment lost 9 bases, leaving 8 bases of the junction unmatched. The germline gives CDR1 LNHNV, CDR2 YYDKDF (reference sequence). CDR3 size: 13 residues.

The chain carries TRBV30 and TRBJ2-1, with D possibly being TRBD2 (6 bases). V was trimmed by 3 bases and J by 7 bases, leaving 10 bases between them. The CDR3 is made up of 12 amino acids. Germline-derived CDR1 and CDR2 are GTSNPN and SVGIG (reference sequence). The CDR3 here is CAWSPRGNEQFF. The CDR3 DNA follows: TGTGCCTGGAGCCCTCGGGGGAATGAGCAGTTCTTC. Full variable domain (remainder filled in from reference TRBV30 and TRBJ2-1): SQTIHQWPATLVQPVGSPLSLECTVEGTSNPNLYWYRQAAGRGLQLLFYSVGIGQISSEVPQNLSASRPQDRQFILSSKKLLLSDSGFYLCAWSPRGNEQFFGPGTRLTVL.

The V and J genes are TRBV14 and TRBJ2-1; 7 positions agree with TRBD2. The CDR3 totals 16 residues. The germline gives CDR1 SGHDN, CDR2 FVKESK. Unmatched junction bases numbered 15, after V lost 4 bases and J lost 9 bases. The CDR3 coding sequence is TGTGCCAGCAGCCTACCGGGACTACTAGTTAGGGGTGAGCAGTTCTTC. Residues: CASSLPGLLVRGEQFF.

This chain connects TRBV24-1 to TRBJ2-2, with 8 bases that match TRBD1. Germline CDR1 and CDR2: KGHDR and SFDVKD. Trimming at V came to 3 bases and at J to 0 bases, leaving 5 bases not matched to a gene. This CDR3 has 17 amino acids. CDR3 in DNA: TGTGCCACCAGTGATCCCCGACAGGGGACGAACACCGGGGAGCTGTTTTTT. It codes for CATSDPRQGTNTGELFF.

V and J are TRBV7-3 and TRBJ2-1; D is possibly TRBD2 (5 bases). Per germline, CDR1 SGHTA and CDR2 FQGTGA. This CDR3 has 17 amino acids. Trimming removed 2 bases at V and 2 bases at J, with 16 bases between. The CDR3 DNA follows: TGTGCCAGCAGCTTAGGGGTACCAGCGGACCCCTACAATGAGCAGTTCTTC. Its translation is CASSLGVPADPYNEQFF. The complete variable domain, with remaining parts taken from reference TRBV7-3 and TRBJ2-1, reads GAGVSQTPSNKVTEKGKYVELRCDPISGHTALYWYRQSLGQGPEFLIYFQGTGAADDSGLPNDRFFAVRPEGSVSTLKIQRTERGDSAVYLCASSLGVPADPYNEQFFGPGTRLTVL.

The J gene is TRBJ1-5, the V gene TRBV6-6, with 7 bases fitting TRBD1. Germline V lookup: CDR1 MNHNY, CDR2 SVGAGI (reference sequence). The J segment lost 3 bases and the V segment lost 2 bases, leaving 7 bases of the junction unmatched. The CDR3 is 16 amino acids. CDR3 loop: CASSYGTEGVNQPQHF. The DNA of the CDR3 is TGTGCCAGCAGTTACGGGACAGAAGGAGTCAATCAGCCCCAGCATTTT.

The chain joins TRBV6-5 to TRBJ2-7; D is undetermined. The CDR3 is 11 amino acids. From germline, CDR1 is MNHEY and CDR2 SVGAGI. With 11 bases removed from V and 5 bases from J, the gap between germline ends came to 13 bases. The CDR3 loop is CAASSGNEQYF. The CDR3, as DNA: TGTGCCGCATCCTCGGGTAACGAGCAGTACTTC.

V gene TRBV7-3 combines with J gene TRBJ1-5; no reliable D call. This CDR3 contains 15 residues. Germline V gene data show CDR1 as SGHTA and CDR2 as FQGTGA. Trimming removed 0 bases at V and 5 bases at J, with 11 bases between. This chain's CDR3 is CASSLTFRLDQPQHF. The CDR3 nucleotides read TGTGCCAGCAGCTTAACGTTCAGGTTAGATCAGCCCCAGCATTTT.

The gene calls are TRBV18 and TRBJ2-3, with D possibly TRBD1 on 5 matching bases. Germline V gene data show CDR1 as KGHSH and CDR2 as LQKENI. The ends were cut back, 1 base at V and 2 bases at J, with 10 bases in the middle. This CDR3 region has 15 residues. The DNA of the CDR3 is TGTGCCAGCTCACCACGCCAGGGAATCACAGATACGCAGTATTTT. Residues: CASSPRQGITDTQYF.

This clone was detected only a few times. This sequence joins TRBV2 and TRBJ1-5; D gene unclear. The ends were cut back, 2 bases at V and 0 bases at J, with 5 bases in the middle. Germline V CDR1 and CDR2: SNHLY, FYNNEI. CDR3 length equals 14 residues. Here the CDR3 reads CASSEPHSNQPQHF. The CDR3 DNA reads as TGTGCCAGCAGTGAACCCCATAGCAATCAGCCCCAGCATTTT.

J is TRBJ2-3 and V is TRBV30; TRBD2 aligns across 11 bases. V dropped 6 bases and J dropped 3; count of bases not matched to a gene: 11. The CDR3 has 16 residues. In germline, CDR1 is GTSNPN, CDR2 SVGIG (reference sequence). CDR3 bases: TGTGCCTGCTTCAAGGGACTAGCGGATTCGACAGATACGCAGTATTTT. This codes for CACFKGLADSTDTQYF.

The gene calls are TRBV28 and TRBJ2-2, with 11 positions matching TRBD1. The CDR3 covers 15 residues. CDR1 is MDHEN, CDR2 SYDVKM, per germline. With 6 bases clipped from V and 4 bases from J, the junction kept 4 bases outside the gene matches. Here the CDR3 DNA reads TGTGCCAGCAGGATCGGGACAGGGGGCACCGGGGAGCTGTTTTTT. Residues: CASRIGTGGTGELFF.

The chain is built from TRBV3-1 (or the pseudogene TRBV3-2) and TRBJ2-2; perhaps TRBD1 as D (6 bases). Germline assignment: CDR1 LGHDT and CDR2 YNNKEL (reference sequence). Trimming pared 0 bases from V and 6 bases from J, leaving 17 bases between. The CDR3 is made up of 17 amino acids. In nucleotides, the CDR3 is TGTGCCAGCAGCCAAGATCCCCAGGGGAAGGGTGCCGGGGAGCTGTTTTTT. Translation: CASSQDPQGKGAGELFF.

The chain carries TRBV7-3 and TRBJ2-1, with 12 bases lining up with TRBD1. V shed 5 bases and J 7 bases; nucleotides not matched to a gene: 6. The CDR3 consists of 15 residues. CDR1 SGHTA and CDR2 FQGTGA come from the germline V gene. CDR3 DNA: TGTGCCAGCAGCGGGGGACAGGGGGCTGAGAATGAGCAGTTCTTC. Translating it yields CASSGGQGAENEQFF.